Listed here are 9 T cell receptor beta chains from one sample, sequenced in a study of cytomegalovirus exposure and HLA in healthy donors. The study ran its PCR with 60 Vbeta and 13 Jbeta primers. Profiling relied on immunoSEQ multiplex PCR, and the TCRdb table lists in-frame clones only, not all of them. The sample holds under 200,000 clones, about four fifths seen once. The sequenced sample consisted of PBMCs. These TCRs come from a male donor in good health and CMV-seropositive.

This clone was seen once. This chain uses TRBV7-3 with TRBJ1-1; the D gene is possibly TRBD1 (5 bases). CDR3 length equals 14 residues. The V end lost 3 bases, the J end lost 3 bases, and 11 bases lay between the germline ends. Germline CDR1 reads SGHTA; CDR2 reads FQGTGA. The CDR3 sequence: CASSFLGGDTEAFF. DNA for the CDR3: TGTGCCAGCAGCTTTCTGGGGGGGGACACTGAAGCTTTCTTT. Combining the CDR3 with reference TRBV7-3 and TRBJ1-1 gives the whole variable domain GAGVSQTPSNKVTEKGKYVELRCDPISGHTALYWYRQSLGQGPEFLIYFQGTGAADDSGLPNDRFFAVRPEGSVSTLKIQRTERGDSAVYLCASSFLGGDTEAFFGQGTRLTVV.

V usage is TRBV10-2 and J usage is TRBJ2-1; TRBD2 might be the D (5 bases). Germline values: CDR1 WSHSY, CDR2 SAAADI. This CDR3 is 11 amino acids long. The chain's CDR3 is CALGLNNEQFF. DNA for the CDR3: TGCGCTTTAGGACTTAACAATGAGCAGTTCTTC.

The chain joins TRBV9 to TRBJ1-2; D is uncertain. V was shortened by 4 bases and J by 8 bases, with 15 bases between the two germline ends. CDR3 length: 13 residues. Per the germline V gene, CDR1 is SGDLS and CDR2 is YYNGEE. The CDR3 loop reads CASSQRRGGGYTF. CDR3 DNA sequence: TGTGCCAGCAGCCAACGCCGGGGAGGCGGCTACACCTTC.

The genes are TRBV7-9 and TRBJ2-7; 12 bases agree with TRBD2. The germline V gene has CDR1 SEHNR and CDR2 FQNEAQ (reference sequence). J lost 1 base, V lost 1 base, and 2 bases had no gene match. The CDR3 is made up of 16 amino acids. CDR3 sequence (DNA): TGTGCCAGCAGCTTAGGGACTAGCGGGACGTCCTACGAGCAGTACTTC. Translation gives CASSLGTSGTSYEQYF.

The chain couples TRBV7-9 to TRBJ2-5; the match to TRBD2 covers 10 bases. The CDR3 consists of 18 residues. Germline V gives CDR1 SEHNR, CDR2 FQNEAQ (reference sequence). With V trimmed by 7 bases and J by 2 bases, 16 bases remained unmatched. CDR3 bases: TGTGCCAGCACCCGGGGGGCTAGCGGGAGAATGGCGCAAGAGACCCAGTACTTC. Protein sequence: CASTRGASGRMAQETQYF.

This chain connects TRBV30 to TRBJ2-5; D gene uncertain. This CDR3 comprises 14 residues. With 2 bases removed from V and 6 bases from J, the gap between germline ends came to 16 bases. Germline V gives CDR1 GTSNPN, CDR2 SVGIG (reference sequence). The CDR3: CAWSLSQTTKTQYF. The CDR3, as DNA: TGTGCCTGGAGTCTCTCCCAGACAACGAAGACCCAGTACTTC.

The count of this clone is one. The chain is built from TRBV6-6 and TRBJ1-1; 8 bases are shared with TRBD1. CDR3 size: 15 residues. The J segment lost 4 bases and the V segment lost 5 bases, leaving 9 bases of the junction unmatched. Germline V gene sequence: CDR1 MNHNY, CDR2 SVGAGI (reference sequence). The CDR3 here is CASSKLQGAGTEAFF. In DNA, the CDR3 is TGTGCCAGCAGTAAACTTCAGGGGGCCGGCACTGAAGCTTTCTTT.

This clone was observed a handful of times. The DNA for the CDR3 is TGTGCCAGCAGTTCTAGCGTGCTTTCCTACGAGCAGTACTTC. This sequence encodes CASSSSVLSYEQYF. This chain connects TRBV6-6 to TRBJ2-7; D might be TRBD2 (6 bases). Trimming took off 4 bases at V and 1 base at J, with 11 bases between the two ends. The CDR3 length is 14 residues. Germline V gene data show CDR1 as MNHNY and CDR2 as SVGAGI (reference sequence).

The chain uses TRBV7-6 and TRBJ2-7; TRBD1 matches 8 bases. Germline V gene sequence: CDR1 SGHVS, CDR2 FNYEAQ. The CDR3 sequence is 17 residues long. The ends lost 5 bases at V and 2 bases at J; junction bases unmatched: 14. The CDR3 nucleotides read TGTGCCAGCAGCCCGGGCCTTGGAGGGACAGGAGCCTACGAGCAGTACTTC. It is translated as CASSPGLGGTGAYEQYF.